Listed below are T cell receptor beta chains from one sample, sequenced in a study of T cell responses to AZD1222 COVID-19 vaccine. TCRdb's table, derived via immunoSEQ multiplex PCR, lists solely in-frame clones and lacks some. The sample holds about 130,000 clones; roughly nine tenths are singletons and the top ten take 9.5%. Sequencing used peripheral blood, obtained 28 days after the second AZD1222 dose. All receptors come from an adult who received the AZD1222 COVID-19 vaccine. Both conserved end residues are part of each CDR3. Each record gives: D gene, clone size, J gene, V gene, CDR3 protein, CDR3 DNA. A D gene is named only where the DNA matches it firmly. Rows may omit the clone size; those that give it use once, few, many or a size class.

NA NA TRBJ1-2 TRBV19 CASSNLPGDIINYGYTF TGTGCCAGTAGTAATTTGCCAGGGGACATTATTAACTATGGCTACACCTTC
NA medium-sized TRBJ2-3 TRBV2 CASSELGRWDTQYF TGTGCCAGCAGTGAATTGGGCAGGTGGGATACGCAGTATTTT
NA NA TRBJ1-2 TRBV3-1/TRBV3-2 CASSRDTNYGYTF TGTGCCAGCAGTCGGGACACCAACTATGGCTACACCTTC
NA NA TRBJ1-1 TRBV18 CASSPMGGNTEAFF TGTGCCAGCTCACCAATGGGGGGAAACACTGAAGCTTTCTTT
NA NA TRBJ1-2 TRBV5-1 CASSPTEDYGYTF TGCGCCAGCAGCCCGACAGAAGATTATGGCTACACCTTC
TRBD1 NA TRBJ1-1 TRBV6-5 CASIVQQGGGTEAFF TGTGCCAGCATCGTCCAACAGGGGGGGGGCACTGAAGCTTTCTTT
TRBD2 NA TRBJ2-1 TRBV11-2 CASTPLGVAGSSSYNEQFF TGTGCCAGCACCCCTCTCGGGGTAGCGGGTTCTAGCTCCTACAATGAGCAGTTCTTC
NA NA TRBJ1-1 TRBV2 CASRSTEVNTEAFF TGTGCCAGCAGGAGTACAGAGGTGAACACTGAAGCTTTCTTT
NA NA TRBJ1-2 TRBV6-1 CASSDRTATNYGYTF TGTGCCAGCAGTGATAGGACCGCTACTAACTATGGCTACACCTTC
NA NA TRBJ1-5 TRBV30 CAWSAGQLNQPQHF TGTGCCTGGAGTGCCGGACAGTTAAATCAGCCCCAGCATTTT
TRBD2 NA TRBJ2-5 TRBV12-3/TRBV12-4 CASRTGGETQYF TGTGCCAGCAGGACGGGAGGCGAGACCCAGTACTTC
TRBD1 NA TRBJ1-2 TRBV20-1 CSASHGRGRFGYTF TGCAGTGCTAGTCACGGCAGGGGGAGATTCGGCTACACCTTC
TRBD2 few TRBJ2-5 TRBV3-1/TRBV3-2 CASSHRLAGGIGETQYF TGTGCCAGCAGCCACCGGCTAGCGGGAGGGATAGGTGAGACCCAGTACTTC
TRBD2 NA TRBJ2-7 TRBV27 CASSFGEGTEQYF TGTGCCAGCAGTTTCGGGGAGGGAACCGAGCAGTACTTC
NA NA TRBJ1-2 TRBV28 CASSPPSTGLKGYTF TGTGCCAGCAGCCCCCCCTCCACAGGGTTAAAGGGCTACACCTTC
NA NA TRBJ2-1 TRBV19 CASRRDTSTYNEQFF TGTGCCAGTAGGAGGGACACGAGTACCTACAATGAGCAGTTCTTC
NA NA TRBJ1-5 TRBV6-5 CASLGRLYSNQPQHF TGTGCCAGCCTGGGGCGCCTATATAGCAATCAGCCCCAGCATTTT
NA NA TRBJ1-2 TRBV19 CASSIYSNYGYTF TGTGCCAGTAGTATCTACAGTAACTATGGCTACACCTTC
NA NA TRBJ1-2 TRBV29-1 CSTAEHNYGYTF TGCAGCACTGCAGAGCATAACTATGGCTACACCTTC
NA NA TRBJ1-1 TRBV9 CASSVEKGTEAFF TGTGCCAGCAGCGTAGAAAAGGGGACTGAAGCTTTCTTT
NA NA TRBJ1-1 TRBV7-2 CASRQGNLVTEAFF TGTGCCAGCAGGCAGGGGAATCTTGTCACTGAAGCTTTCTTT
TRBD1 NA TRBJ1-1 TRBV7-8 CASSPYRGRATEAFF TGTGCCAGCAGCCCGTACAGGGGACGCGCCACTGAAGCTTTCTTT
NA NA TRBJ2-7 TRBV7-2 CASSLASDSSYEQYF TGTGCCAGCAGCTTAGCCTCGGACAGCTCCTACGAGCAGTACTTC
TRBD1 NA TRBJ1-6 TRBV19 CASSISRTGTSPLHF TGTGCCAGTAGTATTAGCCGGACAGGGACCTCACCCCTCCACTTT
NA NA TRBJ1-2 TRBV3-1/TRBV3-2 CASSQFLTGGEGYTF TGTGCCAGCAGCCAATTCCTGACAGGAGGCGAGGGCTACACCTTC
TRBD2 NA TRBJ2-5 TRBV7-9 CASSSLGGRERSQYF TGTGCCAGCAGCTCTCTAGGCGGGAGAGAGAGGTCCCAGTACTTC